This T cell receptor (beta chain) comes out of a study of regulatory T cells in long-lasting Graves disease. Time point meaning: newly diagnosed GD, antithyroid drugs for less than 3 months. The TCR library was prepared using RNA isolated from PBMCs. The CDR3 contains 13 residues. The V gene lost 2 bases and the J gene lost 4 bases, with 6 bases spanning the gap. The germline CDR1 and CDR2 sequences are SGHAT and FQNNGV. Combining iRepertoire HTBI primers with Arm-PCR of CDR3 regions, the authors built TCR beta libraries. TCRdb called the multiplex PCR reads again in MiXCR, with one record for every CDR3 protein. Of more than 400,000 distinct CDR3 sequences detected, roughly 15% appear once; the ten largest clones hold around 11%. These records were also assigned to another study, of T cells in Graves' hyperthyroidism and ophthalmopathy. That work contributes: Ophthalmopathy and stable hyperthyroidism were told apart by a 13 V-J model.

V usage is TRBV11-2 and J usage is TRBJ2-1; the D is unclear. This specimen was peripheral blood mononuclear cells (PBMCs), taken at new diagnosis, from a patient treated with antithyroid drugs. The receptor was isolated from a woman aged 30 to 39 with Graves disease. The CDR3: CASSLHGYNEQFF. As DNA, the CDR3 is TGTGCCAGCAGCTTACACGGGTACAATGAGCAGTTCTTC.